This T cell receptor beta chain originates from a study of cytomegalovirus exposure and HLA in healthy donors. Per germline, CDR1 LNHDA and CDR2 SQIVND (reference sequence). The CDR3 has 17 amino acids. V gave up 3 bases and J gave up 1 base, with 18 bases separating them. Amplification used 60 Vbeta primers and 13 Jbeta primers. Assay: immunoSEQ multiplex PCR; the TCRdb copy retains only in-frame clones and omits some. The table has about 120,000 clones, 80% to 85% seen once. This receptor was taken from a woman aged 30 to 39 in good health and CMV-seronegative. The sample was PBMCs. The V call is TRBV19, the J call TRBJ1-1, with D perhaps TRBD1 (6 bases). The CDR3: CASSMNTGWVKNTEAFF. The CDR3 region has the DNA TGTGCCAGTAGTATGAACACAGGGTGGGTTAAGAACACTGAAGCTTTCTTT.